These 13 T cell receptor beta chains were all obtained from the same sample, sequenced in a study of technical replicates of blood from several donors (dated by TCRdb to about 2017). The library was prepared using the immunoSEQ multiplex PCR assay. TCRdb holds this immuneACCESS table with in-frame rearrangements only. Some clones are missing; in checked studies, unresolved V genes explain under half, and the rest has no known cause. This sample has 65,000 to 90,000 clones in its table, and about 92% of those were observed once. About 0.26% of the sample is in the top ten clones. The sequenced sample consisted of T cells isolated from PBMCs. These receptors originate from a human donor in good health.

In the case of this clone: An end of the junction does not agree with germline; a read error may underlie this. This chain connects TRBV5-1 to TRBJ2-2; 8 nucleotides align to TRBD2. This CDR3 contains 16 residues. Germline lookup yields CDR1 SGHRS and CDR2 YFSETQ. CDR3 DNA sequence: TGCGCCAGCAGCTGGAGCGGGGGTACGAAGACCGGGGAGCTGTTTTTT. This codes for CASSWSGGTKTGELFF.

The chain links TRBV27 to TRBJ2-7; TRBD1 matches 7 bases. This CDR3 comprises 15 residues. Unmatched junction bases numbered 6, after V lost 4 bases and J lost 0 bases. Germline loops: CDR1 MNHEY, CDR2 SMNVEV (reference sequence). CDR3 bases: TGTGCCAGCAGTTCCCAGGGGGTGGGCTCCTACGAGCAGTACTTC. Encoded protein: CASSSQGVGSYEQYF.

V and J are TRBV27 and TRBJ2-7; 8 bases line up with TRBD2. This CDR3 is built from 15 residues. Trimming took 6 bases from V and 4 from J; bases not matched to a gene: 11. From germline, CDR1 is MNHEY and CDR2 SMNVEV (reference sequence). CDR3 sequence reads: CASSHRASGGYEQYF. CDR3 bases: TGTGCCAGCAGCCACAGGGCAAGCGGGGGTTACGAGCAGTACTTC.

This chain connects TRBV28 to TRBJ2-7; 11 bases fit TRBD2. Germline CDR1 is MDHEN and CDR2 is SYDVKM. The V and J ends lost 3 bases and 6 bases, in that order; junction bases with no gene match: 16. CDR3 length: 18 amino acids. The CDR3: CASSFFFPNSGRGTEQYF. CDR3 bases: TGTGCCAGCAGTTTCTTCTTCCCAAATAGCGGGAGGGGCACCGAGCAGTACTTC.

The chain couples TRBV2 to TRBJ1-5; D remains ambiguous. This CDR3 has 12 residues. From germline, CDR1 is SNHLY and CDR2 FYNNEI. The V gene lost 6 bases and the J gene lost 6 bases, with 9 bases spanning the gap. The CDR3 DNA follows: TGTGCCAGCAGCGCCGAGGTTCAGCCCCAGCATTTT. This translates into CASSAEVQPQHF.

The CDR3 protein is CASSAGTQESSYNSPLHF. In DNA, the CDR3 is TGTGCCAGCAGCGCCGGGACACAAGAGAGCTCCTATAATTCACCCCTCCACTTT. This chain connects TRBV9 to TRBJ1-6, with D possibly matching TRBD1 (6 bases). The CDR3 is 18 residues long. V shed 3 bases and J shed 0 bases, with 16 bases lying between them. Germline V gene lookup returns CDR1 SGDLS and CDR2 YYNGEE. Filled out from reference TRBV9 and TRBJ1-6, the complete variable domain reads DSGVTQTPKHLITATGQRVTLRCSPRSGDLSVYWYQQSLDQGLQFLIQYYNGEERAKGNILERFSAQQFPDLHSELNLSSLELGDSALYFCASSAGTQESSYNSPLHFGNGTRLTVT.

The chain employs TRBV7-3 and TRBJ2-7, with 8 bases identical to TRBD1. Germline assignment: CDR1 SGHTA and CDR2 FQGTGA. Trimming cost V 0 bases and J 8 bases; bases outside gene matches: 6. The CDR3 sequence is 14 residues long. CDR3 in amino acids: CASSLTRTGPKQYF. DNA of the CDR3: TGTGCCAGCAGCTTAACCCGGACAGGGCCGAAGCAGTACTTC.

CDR3 sequence reads: CASSHRGAGADTQYF. The CDR3, as DNA: TGTGCCAGCAGCCATCGGGGGGCGGGGGCAGATACGCAGTATTTT. The chain links TRBV28 to TRBJ2-3; perhaps TRBD2 as D (7 bases). Per germline, CDR1 MDHEN and CDR2 SYDVKM. The CDR3 totals 15 residues. V was clipped by 6 bases and J by 4 bases, with 17 bases between them. Filled out from reference TRBV28 and TRBJ2-3, the complete variable domain reads DVKVTQSSRYLVKRTGEKVFLECVQDMDHENMFWYRQDPGLGLRLIYFSYDVKMKEKGDIPEGYSVSREKKERFSLILESASTNQTSMYLCASSHRGAGADTQYFGPGTRLTVL.

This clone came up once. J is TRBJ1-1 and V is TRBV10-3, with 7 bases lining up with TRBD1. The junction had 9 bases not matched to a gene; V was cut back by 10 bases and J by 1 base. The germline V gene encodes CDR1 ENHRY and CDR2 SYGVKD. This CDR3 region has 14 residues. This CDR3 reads CANATGDWNTEAFF. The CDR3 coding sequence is TGTGCCAACGCCACAGGGGACTGGAACACTGAAGCTTTCTTT.

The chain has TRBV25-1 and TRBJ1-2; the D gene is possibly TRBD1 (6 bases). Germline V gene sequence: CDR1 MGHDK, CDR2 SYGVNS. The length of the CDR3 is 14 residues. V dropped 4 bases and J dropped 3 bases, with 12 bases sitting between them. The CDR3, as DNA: TGTGCCAGCAGTGGGTCAGGGGCCTACTATGGCTACACCTTC. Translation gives CASSGSGAYYGYTF.

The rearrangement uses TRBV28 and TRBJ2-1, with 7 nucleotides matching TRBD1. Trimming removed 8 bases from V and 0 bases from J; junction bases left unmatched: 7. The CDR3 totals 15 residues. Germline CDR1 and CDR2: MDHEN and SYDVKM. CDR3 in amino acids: CASLSTGSSYNEQFF. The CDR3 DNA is TGTGCCAGCTTATCGACAGGGAGCTCCTACAATGAGCAGTTCTTC.

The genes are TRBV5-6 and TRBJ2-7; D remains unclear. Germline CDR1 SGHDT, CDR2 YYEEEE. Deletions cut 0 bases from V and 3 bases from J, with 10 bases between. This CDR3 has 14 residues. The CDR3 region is CASSLGHSYYEQYF. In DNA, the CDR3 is TGTGCCAGCAGCTTGGGACACTCATACTACGAGCAGTACTTC.

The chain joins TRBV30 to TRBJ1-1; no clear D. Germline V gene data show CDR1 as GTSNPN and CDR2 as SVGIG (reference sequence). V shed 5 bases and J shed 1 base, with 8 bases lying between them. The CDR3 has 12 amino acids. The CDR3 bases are TGTGCCTGGTCCAGATGGAACACTGAAGCTTTCTTT. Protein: CAWSRWNTEAFF.